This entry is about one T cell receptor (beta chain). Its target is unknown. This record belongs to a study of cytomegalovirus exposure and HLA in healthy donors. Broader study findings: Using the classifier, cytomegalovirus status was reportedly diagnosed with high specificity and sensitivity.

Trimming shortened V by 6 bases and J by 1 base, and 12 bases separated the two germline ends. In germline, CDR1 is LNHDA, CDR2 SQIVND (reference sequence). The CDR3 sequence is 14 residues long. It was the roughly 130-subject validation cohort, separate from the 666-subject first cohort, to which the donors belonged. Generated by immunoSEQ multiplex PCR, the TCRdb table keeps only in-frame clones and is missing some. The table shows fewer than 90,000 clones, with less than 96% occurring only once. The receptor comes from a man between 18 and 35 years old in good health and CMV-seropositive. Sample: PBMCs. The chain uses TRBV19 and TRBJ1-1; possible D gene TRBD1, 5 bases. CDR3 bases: TGTGCCAGTAGGTTATTGGGGGGGAACACTGAAGCTTTCTTT. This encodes CASRLLGGNTEAFF.